These 15 T cell receptor beta chains originate from one sample sequenced in a study of blood T cells in healthy people across ages. Combining a sample-barcoded 5' primer with a J-beta primer mix, a second PCR ran for about 7 to 12 cycles. MiXCR, applied by TCRdb to the 5' RACE reads, yields one record per CDR3 protein. The data show hundreds of thousands of distinct CDR3 sequences, about 53% seen once. The sequencing input was blood. Receptors were obtained from a man aged 80 or over in good health.

This chain links TRBV9 with TRBJ2-7; TRBD2 aligns across 8 bases. Germline V gene lookup returns CDR1 SGDLS and CDR2 YYNGEE. Germline trimming cut 3 bases from V and 2 bases from J; bases unmatched to any gene: 4. The CDR3 loop spans 14 amino acids. The CDR3 nucleotides are TGTGCCAGCAGCGCGGGGGGGGTAACCTACGAGCAGTACTTC. It yields the protein CASSAGGVTYEQYF.

The chain is built from TRBV2 and TRBJ2-3, with TRBD2 matching over 10 bases. J lost 5 bases, V lost 8 bases, and 13 bases had no gene match. The germline CDR1 and CDR2 sequences are SNHLY and FYNNEI. This CDR3 comprises 16 residues. The CDR3 DNA follows: TGTGCCAGCGGCGGTGAGCTGGGACTAGCGAAAGATACGCAGTATTTT. Protein product: CASGGELGLAKDTQYF.

The V gene is TRBV10-3, the J gene TRBJ2-5, with 9 bases aligning to TRBD1. V lost 10 bases, J lost 2 bases, and 8 bases stayed unmatched. The germline V gene encodes CDR1 ENHRY and CDR2 SYGVKD. The CDR3 spans 14 residues. For the CDR3, the DNA is TGTGCCACCAGGCTTGGGACAGGGCAAGAGACCCAGTACTTC. Amino acids: CATRLGTGQETQYF.

This clonotype was detected only a few times. This chain links TRBV7-2 with TRBJ2-1, with D tentatively TRBD1 (6 bases). Deletions cut 5 bases from V and 0 bases from J, with 11 bases between. The CDR3 loop spans 15 amino acids. CDR1 and CDR2 from the germline V gene are SGHTA and FQGNSA. The CDR3 DNA sequence: TGTGCCAGCAGCATAACAGGGATCTCCTACAATGAGCAGTTCTTC. It specifies CASSITGISYNEQFF.

The gene calls are TRBV29-1 and TRBJ1-4; D remains unclear. The CDR3 runs to 11 residues. CDR1 is SQVTM, CDR2 ANQGSEA, per germline. V lost 6 bases, J lost 7 bases, and 9 bases lay in between. CDR3 sequence reads: CSVALGEKLFF. CDR3 nucleotides: TGCAGCGTGGCCTTGGGTGAAAAACTGTTTTTT.

J is TRBJ2-7 and V is TRBV7-9; 8 bases map to TRBD2. The CDR3 covers 15 residues. CDR1 and CDR2 (germline): SEHNR, FQNEAQ (reference sequence). V gave up 11 bases and J gave up 5 bases; unmatched junction bases: 17. The CDR3 loop reads CAASHTSGSSNEQYF. CDR3 coding DNA: TGTGCCGCGTCCCATACCAGCGGGAGTAGTAACGAGCAGTACTTC.

This clonotype came up a few times. The chain recombines TRBV7-3 with TRBJ2-1; TRBD2 aligns across 11 bases. Germline lookup yields CDR1 SGHTA and CDR2 FQGTGA. Trimming took 1 base from V and 0 from J; bases not matched to a gene: 11. This CDR3 has 20 residues. CDR3 protein: CASSLSLAGGRYSSYNEQFF. CDR3 nucleotide sequence: TGTGCCAGCAGCTTAAGTCTAGCGGGAGGCCGCTATAGCTCCTACAATGAGCAGTTCTTC.

This chain joins TRBV5-1 and TRBJ2-5; 7 bases map to TRBD1. Germline V gene data show CDR1 as SGHRS and CDR2 as YFSETQ. Unmatched junction bases numbered 7, after V lost 0 bases and J lost 5 bases. This CDR3 is 15 amino acids long. This CDR3 reads CASSLEGATGETQYF. CDR3 sequence (DNA): TGCGCCAGCAGCTTGGAGGGGGCCACTGGGGAGACCCAGTACTTC.

V and J are TRBV5-5 and TRBJ2-4, with a weak D call TRBD2 (6 bases). Deletions cut 4 bases from V and 8 bases from J, with 19 bases between. The V gene's germline CDR1 is SGHKS and CDR2 YYEKEE (reference sequence). The CDR3 has 15 residues. The CDR3 sequence is CASSPPGAWGDIQYF. The CDR3 DNA reads TGTGCCAGCAGCCCCCCAGGAGCGTGGGGGGACATTCAGTACTTC. The variable domain in full, completed from reference TRBV5-5 and TRBJ2-4, reads DAGVTQSPTHLIKTRGQQVTLRCSPISGHKSVSWYQQVLGQGPQFIFQYYEKEERGRGNFPDRFSARQFPNYSSELNVNALLLGDSALYLCASSPPGAWGDIQYFGAGTRLSVL.

The chain links TRBV27 to TRBJ2-5, with unresolved D. The last part of the DNA fits TRBJ2-7 better; the J call may be wrong. Germline assignment: CDR1 MNHEY and CDR2 SMNVEV (reference sequence). The CDR3 length is 13 residues. The chain's CDR3 is CASSSWARREQYF. The CDR3 nucleotides are TGTGCCAGCAGTTCCTGGGCCAGACGCGAGCAGTACTTC.

This chain joins TRBV18 and TRBJ1-5; perhaps TRBD1 as D (5 bases). V was clipped by 6 bases and J by 2 bases, with 20 bases between them. This CDR3 comprises 17 residues. CDR1 and CDR2 (germline): KGHSH, LQKENI. The DNA for the CDR3 is TGTGCCAGCTCCTCAGAGAGGAGGGGCTTGGGCAATCAGCCCCAGCATTTT. This translates into CASSSERRGLGNQPQHF.

This chain joins TRBV12-3 or TRBV12-4 and TRBJ1-2; 8 nucleotides match TRBD1. V lost 6 bases, J lost 0 bases, and 12 bases stayed unmatched. The CDR3 covers 17 residues. The CDR3 region has the DNA TGTGCCAGCAGCCCCTTAGGGGGACAGGTATCTAACTATGGCTACACCTTC. Encoded protein: CASSPLGGQVSNYGYTF.

The chain is built from TRBV28 and TRBJ2-7; 14 nucleotides align to TRBD2. The CDR3 has 19 amino acids. Trimming removed 5 bases from V and 0 bases from J; junction bases left unmatched: 12. Germline lookup yields CDR1 MDHEN and CDR2 SYDVKM. The CDR3 spells CASSTGTSGRGTHSYEQYF. CDR3 nucleotide sequence: TGTGCCAGCAGTACAGGGACTAGCGGGAGAGGGACACACTCCTACGAGCAGTACTTC.

This sequence joins TRBV25-1 and TRBJ2-7, with TRBD1 matching 7 bases. The CDR3 covers 14 residues. Per germline, CDR1 MGHDK and CDR2 SYGVNS. Trimming took 6 bases from V and 6 from J; bases not matched to a gene: 11. CDR3 nucleotides: TGTGCCAGCAGCGGACGGGACAGTACCCGCGAGCAGTACTTC. Protein: CASSGRDSTREQYF.

The chain recombines TRBV18 with TRBJ2-1; D unclear. In germline, CDR1 is KGHSH, CDR2 LQKENI. Trimming took 6 bases from V and 5 from J, leaving 11 bases between them. This CDR3 is 13 amino acids long. The CDR3 is CASSALSDNEQFF. The CDR3 DNA reads TGTGCCAGCTCCGCTTTATCTGACAATGAGCAGTTCTTC.